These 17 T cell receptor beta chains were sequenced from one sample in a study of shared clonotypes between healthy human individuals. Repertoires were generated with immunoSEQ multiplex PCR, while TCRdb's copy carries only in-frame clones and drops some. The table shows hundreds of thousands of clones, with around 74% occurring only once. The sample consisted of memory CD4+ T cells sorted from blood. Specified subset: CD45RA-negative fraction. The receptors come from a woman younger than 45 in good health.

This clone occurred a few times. The CDR3 region has the DNA TGTGCCAGCAGTGTGACAGGGGGAGCTAACTATGGCTACACCTTC. Its translation is CASSVTGGANYGYTF. This sequence joins TRBV2 and TRBJ1-2; 9 bases are shared with TRBD1. This CDR3 region has 15 residues. V was pared by 4 bases and J by 0 bases, with 3 bases of the junction left unmatched. Germline values: CDR1 SNHLY, CDR2 FYNNEI.

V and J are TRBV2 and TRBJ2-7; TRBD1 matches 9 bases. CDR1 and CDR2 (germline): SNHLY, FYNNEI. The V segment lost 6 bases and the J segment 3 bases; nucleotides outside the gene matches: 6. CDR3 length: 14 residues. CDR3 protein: CASSLQGALYEQYF. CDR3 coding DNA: TGTGCCAGCAGCTTACAGGGGGCTCTCTACGAGCAGTACTTC. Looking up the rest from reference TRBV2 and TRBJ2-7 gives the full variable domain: EPEVTQTPSHQVTQMGQEVILRCVPISNHLYFYWYRQILGQKVEFLVSFYNNEISEKSEIFDDQFSVERPDGSNFTLKIRSTKLEDSAMYFCASSLQGALYEQYFGPGTRLTVT.

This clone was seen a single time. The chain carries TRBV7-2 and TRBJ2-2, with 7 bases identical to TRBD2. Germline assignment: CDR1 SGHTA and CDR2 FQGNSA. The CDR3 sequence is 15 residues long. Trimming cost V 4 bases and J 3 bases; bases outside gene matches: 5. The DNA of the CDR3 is TGTGCCAGCAGCTACGGGCTAGCGGACACCGGGGAGCTGTTTTTT. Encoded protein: CASSYGLADTGELFF.

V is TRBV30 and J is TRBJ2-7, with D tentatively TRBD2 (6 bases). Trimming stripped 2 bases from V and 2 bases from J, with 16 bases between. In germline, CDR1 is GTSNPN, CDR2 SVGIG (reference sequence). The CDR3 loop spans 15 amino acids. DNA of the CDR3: TGTGCCTGGAGTCGGCGGCTAGCGCATCCCTACGAGCAGTACTTC. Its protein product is CAWSRRLAHPYEQYF.

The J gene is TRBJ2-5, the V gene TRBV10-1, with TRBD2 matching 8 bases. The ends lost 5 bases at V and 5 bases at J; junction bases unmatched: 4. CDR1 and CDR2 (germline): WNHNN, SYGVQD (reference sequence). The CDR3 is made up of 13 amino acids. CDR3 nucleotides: TGCGCCAGCAGTAGCGGGAGTGTGGAGACCCAGTACTTC. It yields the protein CASSSGSVETQYF.

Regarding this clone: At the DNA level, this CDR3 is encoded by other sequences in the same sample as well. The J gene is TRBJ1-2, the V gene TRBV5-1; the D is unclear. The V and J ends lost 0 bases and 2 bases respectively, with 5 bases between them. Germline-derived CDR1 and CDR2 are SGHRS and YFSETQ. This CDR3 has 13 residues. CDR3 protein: CASSLVTNYGYTF. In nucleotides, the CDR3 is TGCGCCAGCAGCTTGGTGACCAACTATGGCTACACCTTC.

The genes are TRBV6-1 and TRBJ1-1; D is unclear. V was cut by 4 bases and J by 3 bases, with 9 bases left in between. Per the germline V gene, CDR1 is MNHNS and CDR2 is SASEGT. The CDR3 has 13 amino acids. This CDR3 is CASSGPWDTEAFF. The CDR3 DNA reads TGTGCCAGCAGTGGCCCTTGGGACACTGAAGCTTTCTTT.

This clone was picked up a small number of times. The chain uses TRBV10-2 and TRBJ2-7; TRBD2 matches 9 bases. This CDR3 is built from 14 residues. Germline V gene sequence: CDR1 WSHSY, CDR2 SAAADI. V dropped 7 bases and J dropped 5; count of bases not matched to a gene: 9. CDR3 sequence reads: CASKPGLAPNEQYF. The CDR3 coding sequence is TGCGCCAGCAAACCGGGACTAGCCCCCAACGAGCAGTACTTC.

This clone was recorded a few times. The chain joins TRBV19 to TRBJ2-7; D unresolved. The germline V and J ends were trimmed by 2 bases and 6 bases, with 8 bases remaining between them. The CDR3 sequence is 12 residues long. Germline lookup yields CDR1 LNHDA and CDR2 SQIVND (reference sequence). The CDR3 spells CASSISGFEQYF. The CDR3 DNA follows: TGTGCCAGTAGTATATCCGGTTTCGAGCAGTACTTC.

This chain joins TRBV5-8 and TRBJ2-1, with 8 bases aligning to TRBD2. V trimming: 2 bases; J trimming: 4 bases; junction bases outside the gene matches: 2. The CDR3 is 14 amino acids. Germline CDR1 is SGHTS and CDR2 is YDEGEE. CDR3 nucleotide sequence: TGTGCCAGCAGCTTTTTAGCGGGGTACAATGAGCAGTTCTTC. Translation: CASSFLAGYNEQFF. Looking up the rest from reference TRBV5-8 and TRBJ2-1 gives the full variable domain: EAGVTQSPTHLIKTRGQQATLRCSPISGHTSVYWYQQALGLGLQFLLWYDEGEERNRGNFPPRFSGRQFPNYSSELNVNALELEDSALYLCASSFLAGYNEQFFGPGTRLTVL.

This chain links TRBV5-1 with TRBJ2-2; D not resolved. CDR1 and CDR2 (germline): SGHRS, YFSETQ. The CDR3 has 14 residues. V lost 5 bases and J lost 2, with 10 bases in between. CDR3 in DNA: TGCGCCAGCAGGTTGACTGTTAACACCGGGGAGCTGTTTTTT. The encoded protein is CASRLTVNTGELFF. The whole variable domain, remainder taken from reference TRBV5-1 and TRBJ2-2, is KAGVTQTPRYLIKTRGQQVTLSCSPISGHRSVSWYQQTPGQGLQFLFEYFSETQRNKGNFPGRFSGRQFSNSRSEMNVSTLELGDSALYLCASRLTVNTGELFFGEGSRLTVL.

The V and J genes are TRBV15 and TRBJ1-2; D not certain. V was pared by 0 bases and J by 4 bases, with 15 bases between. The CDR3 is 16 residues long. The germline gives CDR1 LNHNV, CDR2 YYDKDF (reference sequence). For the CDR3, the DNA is TGTGCCACCAGCAGAGATCTTGGAACAGCGAGCTATGGCTACACCTTC. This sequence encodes CATSRDLGTASYGYTF.

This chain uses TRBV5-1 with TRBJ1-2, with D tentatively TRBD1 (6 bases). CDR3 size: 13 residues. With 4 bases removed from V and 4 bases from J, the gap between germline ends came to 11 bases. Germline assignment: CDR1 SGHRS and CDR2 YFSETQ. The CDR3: CASSPDRLYGYTF. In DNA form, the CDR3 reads TGCGCCAGCAGCCCGGACAGACTCTATGGCTACACCTTC.

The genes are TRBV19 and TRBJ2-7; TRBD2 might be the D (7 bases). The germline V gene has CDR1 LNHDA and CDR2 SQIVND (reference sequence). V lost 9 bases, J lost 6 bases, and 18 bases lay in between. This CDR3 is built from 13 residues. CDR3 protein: CASTGTGGSEQYF. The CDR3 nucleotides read TGTGCCAGCACCGGGACGGGGGGCTCCGAGCAGTACTTC. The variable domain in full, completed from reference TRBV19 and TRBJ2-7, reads DGGITQSPKYLFRKEGQNVTLSCEQNLNHDAMYWYRQDPGQGLRLIYYSQIVNDFQKGDIAEGYSVSREKKESFPLTVTSAQKNPTAFYLCASTGTGGSEQYFGPGTRLTVT.

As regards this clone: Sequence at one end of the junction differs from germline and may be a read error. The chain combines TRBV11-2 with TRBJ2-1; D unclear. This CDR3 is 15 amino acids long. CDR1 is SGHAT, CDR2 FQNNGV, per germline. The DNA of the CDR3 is TGTGCCAGCAGCATAGACTCCCCTCGTTACAATGAGCAGTTCTTC. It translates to CASSIDSPRYNEQFF.

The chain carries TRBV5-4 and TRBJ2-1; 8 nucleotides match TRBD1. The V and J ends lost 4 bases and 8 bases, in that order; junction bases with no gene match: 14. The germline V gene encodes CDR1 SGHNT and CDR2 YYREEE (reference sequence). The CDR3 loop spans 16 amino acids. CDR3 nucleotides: TGTGCCAGCAGCCGTACCTGGACAGGGTTTGATCATGAGCAGTTCTTC. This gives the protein CASSRTWTGFDHEQFF.

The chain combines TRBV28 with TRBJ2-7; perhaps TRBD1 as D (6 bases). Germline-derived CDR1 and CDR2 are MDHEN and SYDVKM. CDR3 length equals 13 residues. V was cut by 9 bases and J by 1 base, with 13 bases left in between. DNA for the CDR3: TGTGCCAGGGACCTAGACAGGTCCTACGAGCAGTACTTC. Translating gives CARDLDRSYEQYF. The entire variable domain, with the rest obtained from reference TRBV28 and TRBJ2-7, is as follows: DVKVTQSSRYLVKRTGEKVFLECVQDMDHENMFWYRQDPGLGLRLIYFSYDVKMKEKGDIPEGYSVSREKKERFSLILESASTNQTSMYLCARDLDRSYEQYFGPGTRLTVT.